This record looks at one TCR beta chain sequence and its context. This record comes from a study of blood T cell repertoires in COVID-19. Study context: PBMCs, B-cell-depleted T cells, or T cells provided the cDNA or gDNA that made up the material.

As originally analysed: Amplification of reference gene primers provided the estimated nucleated cell counts. TCRdb's table, derived via immunoSEQ multiplex PCR, lists solely in-frame clones and lacks some. D and trimming were read from the DNA, whereas the V and J calls and clone size are those reported in that table. The sample has 300,000 to 400,000 clones, around 90% seen once. Germline CDR1 reads LNHDA; CDR2 reads SQIVND (reference sequence). The V and J ends lost 6 bases and 0 bases respectively, with 18 bases between them. The CDR3 has 17 residues. The chain couples TRBV19 to TRBJ1-3; D is uncertain. Sequencing was carried out using PBMCs or T cells enriched from blood (not recorded which). The receptor comes from a man in his 60s who had recovered from COVID-19. The CDR3 loop is CASSLSFLLSSGNTIYF. The CDR3 coding sequence is TGTGCCAGTAGCCTTTCTTTTCTCCTCAGCTCTGGAAACACCATATATTTT.